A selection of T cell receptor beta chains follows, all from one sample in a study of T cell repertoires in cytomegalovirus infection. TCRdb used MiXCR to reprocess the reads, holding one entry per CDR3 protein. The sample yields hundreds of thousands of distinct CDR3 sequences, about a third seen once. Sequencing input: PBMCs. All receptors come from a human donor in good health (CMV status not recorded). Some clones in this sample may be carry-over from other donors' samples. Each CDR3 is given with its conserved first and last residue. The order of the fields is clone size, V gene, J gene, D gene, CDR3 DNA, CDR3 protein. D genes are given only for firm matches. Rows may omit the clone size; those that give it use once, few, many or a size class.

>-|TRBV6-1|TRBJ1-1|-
TGTGCCAGCAGTGCCCTGACATCAGGTAACACTGAAGCTTTCTTT
CASSALTSGNTEAFF
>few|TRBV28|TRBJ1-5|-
TGTGCCAGCAGTCTCCTCAAGCAATATAGCAATCAGCCCCAGCATTTT
CASSLLKQYSNQPQHF
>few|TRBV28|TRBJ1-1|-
TGTGCCAGCAGTTTAACATGGGACACTGAAGCTTTCTTT
CASSLTWDTEAFF
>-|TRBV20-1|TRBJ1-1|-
TGCAGTGCCCACCGACAGCCCCGGAACACTGAAGCTTTCTTT
CSAHRQPRNTEAFF
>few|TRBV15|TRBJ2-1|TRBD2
TGTGCCACCAAGGGGACTAGCGGGAGCAACAATGAGCAGTTCTTC
CATKGTSGSNNEQFF
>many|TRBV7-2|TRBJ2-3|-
TGTGCCAGCAGTCGGGTAGGGGGGAGTAGCACAGATACGCAGTATTTT
CASSRVGGSSTDTQYF
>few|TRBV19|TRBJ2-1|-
TGTGCCACTACGACAGTCTCCTACAATGAGCAGTTCTTC
CATTTVSYNEQFF
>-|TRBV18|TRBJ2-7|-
TGTGCCAGCTCACCCGAGGCAGTGAGGACCTACGAGCAGTACTTC
CASSPEAVRTYEQYF
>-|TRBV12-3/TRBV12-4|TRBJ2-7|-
TGTGCCAGCAGTTTAGATAGACACGGAAGGGAAGAGCAGTACTTC
CASSLDRHGREEQYF
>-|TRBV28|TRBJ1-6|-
TGTGCCAGCACAGAGGAATATAATTCACCCCTCCACTTT
CASTEEYNSPLHF
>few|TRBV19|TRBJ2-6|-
TGTGCCAGTAGTATAGATTCCCGACAGTTAGGGTCTGGGGCCAACGTCCTGACTTTC
CASSIDSRQLGSGANVLTF
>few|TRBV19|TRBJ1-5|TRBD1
TGTGCCAGTAGTCCATGGGACAGGGGCTCCAAGCGCTATAGCAATCAGCCCCAGCATTTT
CASSPWDRGSKRYSNQPQHF
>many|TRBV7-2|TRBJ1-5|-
TGTGCCAGCAGCCCCGACTATAGCAATCAGCCCCAGCATTTT
CASSPDYSNQPQHF
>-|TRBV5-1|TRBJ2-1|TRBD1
TGCGCCAGCAGTACTACGACAGGGCCGGGCTCCTACAATGAGCAGTTCTTC
CASSTTTGPGSYNEQFF
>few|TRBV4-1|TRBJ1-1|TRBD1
TGCGCCAGCAGCCACCGCCTTATTCCGGGACAGGGAATGAACACTGAAGCTTTCTTT
CASSHRLIPGQGMNTEAFF
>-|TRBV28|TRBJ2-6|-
TGTGCCAGCAGCGAGACTAGGGGGTCCGGGGCCAACGTCCTGACTTTC
CASSETRGSGANVLTF
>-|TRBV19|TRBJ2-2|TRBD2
TGTGCCAGTATAGGCGGGAGGGGCACCGGGGAGCTGTTTTTT
CASIGGRGTGELFF
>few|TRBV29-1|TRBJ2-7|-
TGCAGCGTCCAGGGACGCGGCGCCCGGGAGCAGTACTTC
CSVQGRGAREQYF
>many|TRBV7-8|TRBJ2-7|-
TGTGCCAGCAGCTTAGCAAGCGGGCACGAGGGCGAGCAGTACTTC
CASSLASGHEGEQYF
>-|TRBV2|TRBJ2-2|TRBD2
TGTGCCAGCAGTTATGGACTAGCGGGAGCGGCCGGGGAGCTGTTTTTT
CASSYGLAGAAGELFF
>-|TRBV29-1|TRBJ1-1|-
TGCAGCGTTAACAGGGTCGGTGGGAACACTGAAGCTTTCTTT
CSVNRVGGNTEAFF
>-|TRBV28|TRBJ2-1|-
TGTGCCAGCAGTTTTGCGGGAAGGAACAATGAGCAGTTCTTC
CASSFAGRNNEQFF
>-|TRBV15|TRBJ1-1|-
TGTGCCACCAGCAGAAAAGTGGGGCCTGAAGCTTTCTTT
CATSRKVGPEAFF
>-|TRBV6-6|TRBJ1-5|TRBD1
TGTGCCAGCAGTTACAAGGGGGCTTATCAGCCCCAGCATTTT
CASSYKGAYQPQHF
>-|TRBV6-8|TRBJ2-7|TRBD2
TGTGCCAGCAGAGGACTAGCGGGGTCCTACGAGCAGTACTTC
CASRGLAGSYEQYF
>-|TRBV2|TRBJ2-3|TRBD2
TGTGCCAGCAGTATACCGGGACTAGCGGGGGACTATACGCAGTATTTT
CASSIPGLAGDYTQYF
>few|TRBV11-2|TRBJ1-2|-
TGTGCCAGCAGCTTCGAGCAGGGAGGCGTTTACACCTTC
CASSFEQGGVYTF
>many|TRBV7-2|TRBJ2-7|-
TGTGCCAGCAGCCCCTACGCGGCCCACGAGCAGTACTTC
CASSPYAAHEQYF
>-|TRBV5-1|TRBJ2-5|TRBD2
TGCGCCAGCAGCCCAAGTATCGCGGGGGTGATGGGAGAGACCCAGTACTTC
CASSPSIAGVMGETQYF
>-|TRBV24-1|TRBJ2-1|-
TGTGCCACCAGCGTTTCAGGGGGAGGTTACAATGAGCAGTTCTTC
CATSVSGGGYNEQFF
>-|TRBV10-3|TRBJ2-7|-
TGTGCCATCAGTGCGGCAGGGGAGGTGGGAGAGCAGTACTTC
CAISAAGEVGEQYF
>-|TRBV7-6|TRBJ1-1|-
TGTGCCAGCAGCTTAGTCCGTCAGGAGACTGAAGCTTTCTTT
CASSLVRQETEAFF
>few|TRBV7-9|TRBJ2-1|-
TGTGCCAGCAGCTTCTGGGGCGAAAATGAGCAGTTCTTC
CASSFWGENEQFF
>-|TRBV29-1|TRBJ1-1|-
TGCAGCGTTGTATTACTCACTGAAGCTTTCTTT
CSVVLLTEAFF
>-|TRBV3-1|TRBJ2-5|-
TGTGCCAGCAGCCAAGAGCGAATAGCCCCCCAGTACTTC
CASSQERIAPQYF
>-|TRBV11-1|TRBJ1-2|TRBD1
TGTGCCAGCAGCACAGGGGGAGACTATGGCTACACCTTC
CASSTGGDYGYTF
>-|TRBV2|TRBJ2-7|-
TGTGCCAGCATGCGGGTCTCTAGCGAGCAGTACTTC
CASMRVSSEQYF
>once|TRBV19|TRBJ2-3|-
TGTGCCAGTAGTCCTCTGGGTGGAGATACGCAGTATTTT
CASSPLGGDTQYF
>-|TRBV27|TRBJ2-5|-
TGTGCCAGCAGTTTTGGTACGGGCTTCCAAGAGACCCAGTACTTC
CASSFGTGFQETQYF
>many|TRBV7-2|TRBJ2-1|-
TGTGCCAGCAGCTTAGTTGCGGCGGCCTACAATGAGCAGTTCTTC
CASSLVAAAYNEQFF